Sequencing of this T cell receptor (beta chain) was carried out in a study of cytomegalovirus exposure and HLA in healthy donors. Looking at the study overall: For the approximately 360 genotyped donors, more than 80% fell within the Caucasian-associated ancestry cluster. General study results and limits: In vitro checks showed that a few CMV-associated chains really do target CMV antigens.

About this clone itself: Its antigen remains unknown.

60 Vbeta and 13 Jbeta primers were used in PCR. Libraries were prepared by immunoSEQ multiplex PCR; TCRdb keeps only in-frame clonotypes and omits some of them. The top ten clones hold approximately 5% of a sample with some 170,000 clones, roughly four fifths of them seen once. Samples came from healthy bone marrow donors. The CDR3 has 16 residues. The trim removed 4 bases at V and 2 bases at J, leaving 8 bases unmatched. Germline lookup yields CDR1 MNHNS and CDR2 SASEGT. Input material: PBMCs. This receptor was identified in a woman aged 18-29 years in good health and CMV-seropositive. This chain connects TRBV6-1 to TRBJ2-1, with 7 bases that match TRBD2. The CDR3 is CASSADAGEAYNEQFF. For the CDR3, the DNA is TGTGCCAGCAGTGCTGACGCGGGAGAAGCCTACAATGAGCAGTTCTTC.